This TCR beta chain was profiled in a study of blood T cell repertoires in COVID-19. Trimming at V came to 6 bases and at J to 7 bases, leaving 5 bases not matched to a gene. The CDR3 contains 13 residues. The table came from immunoSEQ multiplex PCR; TCRdb's copy has only in-frame clones and leaves some out. Altogether around 80,000 clones are present, approximately 80% being singletons, with the ten largest covering approximately 9.1%. Material: peripheral blood. This chain uses TRBV12-3 or TRBV12-4 with TRBJ2-4; TRBD1 matches 8 bases. The TCR sequence derives from a human donor in a cohort sampled during active COVID-19. CDR3: CASSRRTGNIQYF. The CDR3 DNA reads as TGTGCCAGCAGCCGCCGGACAGGGAACATTCAGTACTTC.